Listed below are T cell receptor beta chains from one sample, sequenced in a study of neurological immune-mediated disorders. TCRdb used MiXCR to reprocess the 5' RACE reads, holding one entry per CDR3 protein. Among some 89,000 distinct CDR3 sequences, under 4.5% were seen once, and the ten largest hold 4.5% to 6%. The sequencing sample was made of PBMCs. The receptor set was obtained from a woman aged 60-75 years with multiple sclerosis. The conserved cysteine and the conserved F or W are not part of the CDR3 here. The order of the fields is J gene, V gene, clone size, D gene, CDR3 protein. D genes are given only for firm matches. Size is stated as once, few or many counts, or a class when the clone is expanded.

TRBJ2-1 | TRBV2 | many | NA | ASTPWGEQF
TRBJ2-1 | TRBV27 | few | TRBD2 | ASSLRVLAGASSYNEQF
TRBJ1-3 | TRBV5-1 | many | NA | ASRLQSSGNTIY
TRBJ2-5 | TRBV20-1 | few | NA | SAREPTGIRSQETQY
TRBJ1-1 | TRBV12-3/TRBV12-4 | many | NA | ASSLWAMNTEAF
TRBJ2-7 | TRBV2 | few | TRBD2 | ATPRRGPGGEQY
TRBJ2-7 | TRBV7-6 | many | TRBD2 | ASSPELAGVGEQY
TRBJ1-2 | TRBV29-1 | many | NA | SASDGPGDGYT
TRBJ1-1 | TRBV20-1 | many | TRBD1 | SANGGGPSTEAF
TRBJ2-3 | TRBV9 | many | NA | ASSPGPTDTQY
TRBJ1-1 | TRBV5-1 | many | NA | ASSFPGRDTEAF
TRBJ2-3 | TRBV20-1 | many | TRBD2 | SATAGAADTQY
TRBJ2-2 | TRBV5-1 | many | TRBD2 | ASSSNGLAGELF
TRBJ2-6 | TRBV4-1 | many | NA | ASSSIYSGANVLT
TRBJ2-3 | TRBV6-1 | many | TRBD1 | ATRQGSTDTQY
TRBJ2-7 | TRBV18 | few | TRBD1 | ASSPLGTGINEQY
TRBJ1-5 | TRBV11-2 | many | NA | ASSSQGYSNQPQH
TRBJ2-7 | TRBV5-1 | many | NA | ASGTGKYEQY
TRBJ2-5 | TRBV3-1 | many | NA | ASSQGGGAEVETQY
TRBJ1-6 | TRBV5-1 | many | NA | ASSLSEVNSPLH
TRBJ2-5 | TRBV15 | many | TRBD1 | ATKKQGPGETQY
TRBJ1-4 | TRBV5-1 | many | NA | ASSDGQPNEKLF
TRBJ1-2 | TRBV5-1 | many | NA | ASSLGPGKDYGYT
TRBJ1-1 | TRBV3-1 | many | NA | ASSQDDGTF
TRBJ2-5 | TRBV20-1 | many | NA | SAREGELRETQY
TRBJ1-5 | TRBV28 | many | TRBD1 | ASRPFRGQGEQPQH
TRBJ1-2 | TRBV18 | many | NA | ASSPRFTEGYT
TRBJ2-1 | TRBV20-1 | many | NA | SARTSYNEQF
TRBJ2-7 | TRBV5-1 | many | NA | ASSLDVSSSYEQY
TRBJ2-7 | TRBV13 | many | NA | ANLSGGSCEQY
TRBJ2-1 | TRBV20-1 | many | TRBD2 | SAGQVAGGYNEQF
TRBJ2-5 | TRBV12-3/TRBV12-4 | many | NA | ASSLHLGQAETQY
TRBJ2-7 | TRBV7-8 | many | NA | ASSLAAFGYEQY
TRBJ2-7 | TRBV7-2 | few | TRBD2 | ASSNSGGLYEQY
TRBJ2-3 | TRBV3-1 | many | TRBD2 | ASNQAGLPTDTQY